A selection of T cell receptor beta chains follows, all from one sample in a study of T cell responses to AZD1222 COVID-19 vaccine. Generated by immunoSEQ multiplex PCR, the TCRdb table keeps only in-frame clones and is missing some. The sample carries roughly 13,000 clones, 70% to 85% recorded once. Sequences were derived from peripheral blood, sampled 28 days after the second AZD1222 dose. These receptors originate from an adult who received the AZD1222 COVID-19 vaccine. CDR3s include the opening cysteine and the closing phenylalanine or tryptophan. Fields, in order: D gene, clone size, V gene, J gene, CDR3 protein, CDR3 DNA. The D gene is left open where the match is weak. Part of the rows lack a size; the others show once, few, many or a class for expanded clones.

NA	NA	TRBV6-1	TRBJ1-4	CASSEASNREYEKLFF	TGTGCCAGCAGTGAAGCTTCAAACAGGGAGTACGAAAAACTGTTTTTT
TRBD1	NA	TRBV30	TRBJ2-7	CAWSLRTGSAGQYF	TGTGCCTGGAGTTTAAGGACAGGGTCGGCTGGGCAGTACTTC
TRBD1	NA	TRBV18	TRBJ1-6	CASSEGTGTGHSPLHF	TGTGCCAGCTCAGAAGGGACTGGGACAGGGCACTCACCCCTCCACTTT
NA	NA	TRBV29-1	TRBJ2-7	CSVEVWSSYEQYF	TGCAGCGTTGAAGTGTGGAGCTCCTACGAGCAGTACTTC
TRBD2	NA	TRBV5-1	TRBJ2-1	CASETSGGHYNEQFF	TGCGCCAGCGAGACTAGCGGGGGCCATTACAATGAGCAGTTCTTC
NA	NA	TRBV4-2	TRBJ1-2	CASSQDVGAVGYTF	TGTGCCAGCAGCCAAGATGTAGGGGCCGTTGGCTACACCTTC
NA	NA	TRBV19	TRBJ2-7	CASSSGSSYEQYF	TGTGCCAGTAGTAGCGGGTCCTCCTACGAGCAGTACTTC
NA	once	TRBV11-2	TRBJ1-1	CASSLGGVMNTEAFF	TGTGCCAGCAGCTTAGGAGGTGTAATGAACACTGAAGCTTTCTTT
TRBD2	NA	TRBV19	TRBJ2-1	CASSIPGLAGNEQFF	TGTGCCAGTAGTATACCCGGACTAGCGGGGAATGAGCAGTTCTTC
NA	NA	TRBV2	TRBJ1-1	CASKVGTVNTEAFF	TGTGCCAGCAAAGTTGGGACGGTAAACACTGAAGCTTTCTTT
NA	NA	TRBV14	TRBJ1-1	CASSPWGTEAFF	TGTGCCAGCAGCCCCTGGGGGACTGAAGCTTTCTTT
NA	few	TRBV6-5	TRBJ2-1	CASARNEQFF	TGTGCCAGCGCTCGGAATGAGCAGTTCTTC
NA	NA	TRBV4-1	TRBJ2-2	CASSQAYGSGTGELFF	TGCGCCAGCAGCCAAGCGTACGGGAGCGGGACCGGGGAGCTGTTTTTT
TRBD1	few	TRBV3-1/TRBV3-2	TRBJ1-5	CASGSGQLNQPQHF	TGTGCCAGCGGGTCGGGACAGCTCAATCAGCCCCAGCATTTT
NA	NA	TRBV6-1	TRBJ1-3	CASSESYRVRAGNTIYF	TGTGCCAGCAGTGAAAGCTACCGAGTGCGGGCTGGAAACACCATATATTTT
TRBD1	once	TRBV7-3	TRBJ2-7	CASSLRGTGFSEQYF	TGTGCCAGCAGCTTAAGAGGGACAGGGTTTTCCGAGCAGTACTTC
NA	NA	TRBV18	TRBJ1-6	CASSRTILVSDSPLHF	TGTGCCAGCTCCCGAACCATATTGGTATCTGACTCACCCCTCCACTTT
NA	NA	TRBV28	TRBJ2-7	CASSLWQGISYEQYF	TGTGCCAGCAGTTTATGGCAGGGTATCTCCTACGAGCAGTACTTC
TRBD2	NA	TRBV6-2/TRBV6-3	TRBJ2-7	CASSYSGGRDFYEQYF	TGTGCCAGCAGTTACTCGGGCGGGAGGGACTTTTACGAGCAGTACTTC
NA	NA	TRBV6-5	TRBJ2-5	CASGDFQETQYF	TGTGCCAGCGGAGACTTCCAAGAGACCCAGTACTTC
NA	NA	TRBV4-3	TRBJ1-2	CASSPQGPLRGYTF	TGCGCCAGCAGCCCTCAAGGCCCCCTAAGAGGCTACACCTTC
TRBD1	NA	TRBV2	TRBJ2-1	CASRSGTATYNEQFF	TGTGCCAGCAGATCCGGGACAGCTACCTACAATGAGCAGTTCTTC
NA	NA	TRBV12-3/TRBV12-4	TRBJ1-1	CASSFPGQTEAFF	TGTGCCAGCAGTTTCCCAGGGCAGACTGAAGCTTTCTTT
NA	NA	TRBV4-1	TRBJ2-7	CASSREPLDPGQYF	TGCGCCAGCAGCCGCGAGCCACTAGACCCGGGGCAGTACTTC
TRBD1	NA	TRBV19	TRBJ1-3	CASRLQMSGTASSGNTIYF	TGTGCCAGTAGGCTCCAAATGTCCGGGACAGCCAGCTCTGGAAACACCATATATTTT